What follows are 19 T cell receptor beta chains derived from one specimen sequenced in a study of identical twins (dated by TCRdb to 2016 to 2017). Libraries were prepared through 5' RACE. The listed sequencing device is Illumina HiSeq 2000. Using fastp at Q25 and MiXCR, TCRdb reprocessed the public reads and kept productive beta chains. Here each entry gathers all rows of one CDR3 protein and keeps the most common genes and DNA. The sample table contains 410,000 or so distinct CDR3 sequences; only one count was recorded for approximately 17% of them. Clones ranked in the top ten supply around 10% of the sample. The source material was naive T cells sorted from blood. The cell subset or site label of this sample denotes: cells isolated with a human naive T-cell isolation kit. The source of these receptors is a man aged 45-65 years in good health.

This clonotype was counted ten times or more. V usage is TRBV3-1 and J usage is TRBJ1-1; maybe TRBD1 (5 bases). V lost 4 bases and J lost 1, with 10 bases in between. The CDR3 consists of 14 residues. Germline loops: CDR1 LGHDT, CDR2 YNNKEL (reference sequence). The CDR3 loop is CASSPTTGNTEAFF. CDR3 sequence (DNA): TGTGCCAGCAGCCCGACAACAGGGAACACTGAAGCTTTCTTT.

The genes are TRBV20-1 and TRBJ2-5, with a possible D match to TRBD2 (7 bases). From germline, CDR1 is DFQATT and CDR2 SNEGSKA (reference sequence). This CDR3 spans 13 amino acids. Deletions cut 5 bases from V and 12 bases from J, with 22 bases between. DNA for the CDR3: TGCAGTGCTCCCCAATTAGGAGGGGGGGCCGAGTACTTC. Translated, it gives CSAPQLGGGAEYF.

CDR3 DNA sequence: TGTGCCAGCAGCTTAGGCTTTTATTTGGGTGGGGCCAACGTCCTGACTTTC. It translates to CASSLGFYLGGANVLTF. The rearrangement uses TRBV11-2 and TRBJ2-6; D is unclear. The V and J ends lost 1 base and 3 bases respectively, with 13 bases between them. Germline CDR1 reads SGHAT; CDR2 reads FQNNGV. The CDR3 length is 17 residues.

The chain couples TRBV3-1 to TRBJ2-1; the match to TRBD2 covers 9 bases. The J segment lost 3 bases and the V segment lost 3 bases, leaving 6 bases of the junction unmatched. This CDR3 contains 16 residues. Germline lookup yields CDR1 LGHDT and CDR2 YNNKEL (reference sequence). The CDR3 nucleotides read TGTGCCAGCAGCCACGGACTAGCGAACTACTACAATGAGCAGTTCTTC. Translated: CASSHGLANYYNEQFF.

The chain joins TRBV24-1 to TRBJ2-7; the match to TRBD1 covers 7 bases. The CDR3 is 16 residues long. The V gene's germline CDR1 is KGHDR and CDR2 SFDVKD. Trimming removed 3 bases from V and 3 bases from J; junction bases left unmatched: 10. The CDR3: CATSDNHRGRIYEQYF. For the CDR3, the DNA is TGTGCCACCAGTGATAACCACAGGGGCCGGATCTACGAGCAGTACTTC.

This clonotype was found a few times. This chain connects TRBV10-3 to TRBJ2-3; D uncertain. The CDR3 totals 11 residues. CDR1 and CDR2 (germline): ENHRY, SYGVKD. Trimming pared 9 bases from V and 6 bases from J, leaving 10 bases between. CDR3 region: CAINSGDTQYF. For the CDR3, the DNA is TGTGCCATTAATTCTGGGGATACGCAGTATTTT.

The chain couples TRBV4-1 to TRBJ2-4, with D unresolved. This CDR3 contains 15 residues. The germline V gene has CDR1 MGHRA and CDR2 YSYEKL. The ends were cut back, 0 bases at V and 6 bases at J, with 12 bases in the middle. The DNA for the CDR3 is TGCGCCAGCAGCCAAGAGGGGTTCAACGGAAACATTCAGTACTTC. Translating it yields CASSQEGFNGNIQYF.

The CDR3 protein is CASSLAGQATGELFF. Here the CDR3 DNA reads TGTGCCAGCAGTTTAGCAGGACAGGCCACCGGGGAGCTGTTTTTT. The V gene is TRBV12-3 or TRBV12-4, the J gene TRBJ2-2; 7 positions agree with TRBD1. CDR3 size: 15 residues. Trimming removed 0 bases from V and 4 bases from J; junction bases left unmatched: 2.

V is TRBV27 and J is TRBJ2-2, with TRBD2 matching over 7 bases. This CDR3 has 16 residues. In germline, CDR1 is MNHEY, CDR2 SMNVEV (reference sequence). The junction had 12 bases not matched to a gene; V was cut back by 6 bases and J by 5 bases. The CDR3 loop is CASRLSGATWTGELFF. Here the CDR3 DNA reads TGTGCCAGCAGACTCAGCGGGGCAACGTGGACCGGGGAGCTGTTTTTT.

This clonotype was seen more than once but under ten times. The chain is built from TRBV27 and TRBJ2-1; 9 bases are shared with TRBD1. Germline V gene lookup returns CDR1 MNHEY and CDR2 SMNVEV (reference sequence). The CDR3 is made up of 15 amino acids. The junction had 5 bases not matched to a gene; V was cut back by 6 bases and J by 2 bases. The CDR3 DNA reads TGTGCCAGCAGACCCGGGACAGGGCCCTACAATGAGCAGTTCTTC. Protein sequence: CASRPGTGPYNEQFF.

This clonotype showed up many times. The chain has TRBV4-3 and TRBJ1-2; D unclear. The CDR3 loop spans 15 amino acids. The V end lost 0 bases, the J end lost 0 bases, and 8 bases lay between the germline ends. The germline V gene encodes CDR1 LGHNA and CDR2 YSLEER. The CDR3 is CASSQDLAANYGYTF. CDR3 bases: TGCGCCAGCAGCCAAGATCTGGCGGCTAACTATGGCTACACCTTC.

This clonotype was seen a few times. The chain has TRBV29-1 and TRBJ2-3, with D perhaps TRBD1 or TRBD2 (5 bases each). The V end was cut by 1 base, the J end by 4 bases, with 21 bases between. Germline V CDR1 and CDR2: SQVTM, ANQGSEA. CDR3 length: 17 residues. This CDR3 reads CSVEGGSGQMNSDTQYF. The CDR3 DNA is TGCAGCGTTGAAGGCGGGTCCGGACAAATGAACTCAGATACGCAGTATTTT.

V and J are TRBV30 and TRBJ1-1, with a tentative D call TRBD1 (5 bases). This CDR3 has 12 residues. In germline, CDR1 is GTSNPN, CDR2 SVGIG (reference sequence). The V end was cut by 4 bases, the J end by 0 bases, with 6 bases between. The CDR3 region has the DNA TGTGCCTGGACAGGGATGAACACTGAAGCTTTCTTT. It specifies CAWTGMNTEAFF.

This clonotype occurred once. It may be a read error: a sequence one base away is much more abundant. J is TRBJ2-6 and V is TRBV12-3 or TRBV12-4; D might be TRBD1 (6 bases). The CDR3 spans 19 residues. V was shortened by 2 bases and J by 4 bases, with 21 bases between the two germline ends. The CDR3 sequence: CASSLSMTGGLGGANVLTF. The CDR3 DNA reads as TGTGCCAGCAGTTTATCTATGACAGGAGGCCTCGGGGGGGCCAACGTCCTGACTTTC.

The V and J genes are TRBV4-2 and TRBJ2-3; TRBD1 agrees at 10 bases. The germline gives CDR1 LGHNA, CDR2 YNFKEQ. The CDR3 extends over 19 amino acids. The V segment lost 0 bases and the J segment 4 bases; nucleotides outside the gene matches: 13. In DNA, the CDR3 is TGTGCCAGCAGCCAAGAACTCAGAGCCGGGACAGGGGAGTCAGATACGCAGTATTTT. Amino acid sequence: CASSQELRAGTGESDTQYF.

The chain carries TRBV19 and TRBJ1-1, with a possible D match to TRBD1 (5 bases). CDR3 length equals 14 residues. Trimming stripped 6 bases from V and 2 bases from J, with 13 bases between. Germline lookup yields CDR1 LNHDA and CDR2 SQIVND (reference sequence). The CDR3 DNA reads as TGTGCCAGTAGGCCCCGCGGGGGTAACACTGAAGCTTTCTTT. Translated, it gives CASRPRGGNTEAFF.

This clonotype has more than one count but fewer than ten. The CDR3 region is CASSLGGFMRSPLHF. As DNA, the CDR3 is TGTGCCAGCAGCTTAGGGGGGTTTATGCGTTCACCCCTCCACTTT. The chain is built from TRBV7-2 and TRBJ1-6; TRBD1 might be the D (5 bases). Germline CDR1 is SGHTA and CDR2 is FQGNSA. Trimming left V 1 base short and J 9 bases short, with 13 bases between. The CDR3 spans 15 residues.

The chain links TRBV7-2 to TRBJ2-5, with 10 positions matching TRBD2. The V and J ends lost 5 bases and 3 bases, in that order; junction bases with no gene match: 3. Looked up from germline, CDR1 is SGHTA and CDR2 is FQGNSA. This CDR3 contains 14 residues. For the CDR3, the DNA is TGTGCCAGCAGCAACGGACTAGCGGAAGAGACCCAGTACTTC. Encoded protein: CASSNGLAEETQYF.

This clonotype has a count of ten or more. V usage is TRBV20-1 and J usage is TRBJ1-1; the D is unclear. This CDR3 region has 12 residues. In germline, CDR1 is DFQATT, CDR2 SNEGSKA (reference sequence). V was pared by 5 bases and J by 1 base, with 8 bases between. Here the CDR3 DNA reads TGCAGTGCTGTCGAAAAGAACACTGAAGCTTTCTTT. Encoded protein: CSAVEKNTEAFF.